Presented here are 17 T cell receptor beta chains from one specimen sequenced in a study of CD8+CD57+ T cells in acquired aplastic anemia (dated 2018 in TCRdb). Patients chosen for sequencing had shown expansion of CD8+CD57+ cells by flow cytometry. The run used an Illumina HiSeq 2000. Profiling of TCR beta VDJ combinations and CDR3 sequences used genomic DNA as the template. The raw public data were reprocessed by TCRdb itself: fastp quality trimming at Q25, MiXCR clonotype calling, in-frame beta chains only. Entries that share a CDR3 protein sequence are merged under the most common genes and DNA. The sample has hundreds of thousands of distinct CDR3 sequences on record, about half of them singletons. Of the sample, roughly 21% is held by the ten largest clones. Sequenced material: sorted CD4+, CD8+, or CD8+CD57+ T cells (not recorded which) from PBMCs. The origin of the receptors is a human donor with aplastic anemia.

This clonotype was observed at least ten times. The genes are TRBV5-1 and TRBJ2-3; D could derive from TRBD1 or TRBD2 (5 bases each). This CDR3 region has 14 residues. The germline V and J ends were trimmed by 7 bases and 0 bases, with 12 bases remaining between them. Germline V gene sequence: CDR1 SGHRS, CDR2 YFSETQ. The CDR3 reads CASGPGPSTDTQYF. CDR3 coding DNA: TGCGCCAGCGGACCGGGACCGAGCACAGATACGCAGTATTTT.

The chain has TRBV6-4 and TRBJ2-5; maybe TRBD2 (6 bases). The CDR3 extends over 15 amino acids. Per the germline V gene, CDR1 is MRHNA and CDR2 is SNTAGT. V lost 5 bases and J 5 bases, leaving 18 bases between the germline ends. The CDR3 DNA reads TGTGCCAGCAGTCCGAGGGAGGACACCGGGGAGACCCAGTACTTC. Its protein product is CASSPREDTGETQYF.

The CDR3 loop reads CSVLSRGATEAFF. The CDR3 DNA sequence: TGCAGTGTCCTATCAAGGGGGGCCACTGAAGCTTTCTTT. V and J are TRBV20-1 and TRBJ1-1; tentatively, D is TRBD1 (6 bases). The CDR3 spans 13 residues. The V and J ends lost 7 bases and 4 bases respectively, with 16 bases between them. From germline, CDR1 is DFQATT and CDR2 SNEGSKA (reference sequence).

In this sample, this clonotype turned up many times. The chain employs TRBV7-2 and TRBJ1-6; D ambiguous. Deletions cut 1 base from V and 10 bases from J, with 5 bases between. The germline CDR1 and CDR2 sequences are SGHTA and FQGNSA. The CDR3 extends over 12 amino acids. The CDR3 region has the DNA TGTGCCAGCAGCTTAGTAGGGTCACCCCTCCACTTT. The encoded protein is CASSLVGSPLHF.

The chain has TRBV2 and TRBJ2-7; 15 bases align to TRBD2. The CDR3 sequence is 19 residues long. V lost 7 bases to trimming and J lost 4 bases; unmatched junction nucleotides: 17. CDR1 is SNHLY and CDR2 is FYNNEI in the germline V gene. CDR3 DNA sequence: TGTGCCAGCAAACTAGCAGGACTAGCGGGGGGGATAATCGTTTACGAGCAGTACTTC. Translated, it gives CASKLAGLAGGIIVYEQYF. Complete variable domain (other parts from reference TRBV2 and TRBJ2-7): EPEVTQTPSHQVTQMGQEVILRCVPISNHLYFYWYRQILGQKVEFLVSFYNNEISEKSEIFDDQFSVERPDGSNFTLKIRSTKLEDSAMYFCASKLAGLAGGIIVYEQYFGPGTRLTVT.

V is TRBV20-1 and J is TRBJ2-2; D call uncertain. CDR1 DFQATT and CDR2 SNEGSKA come from the germline V gene (reference sequence). With 3 bases removed from V and 4 bases from J, the gap between germline ends came to 6 bases. CDR3 size: 12 residues. CDR3 in DNA: TGCAGTGCTAGCGTTCTCACCGGGGAGCTGTTTTTT. Protein sequence: CSASVLTGELFF.

The rearrangement joins TRBV5-6 to TRBJ2-3; 10 bases match TRBD2. With V trimmed by 3 bases and J by 6 bases, 13 bases remained unmatched. Germline loops: CDR1 SGHDT, CDR2 YYEEEE. The CDR3 runs 17 residues. The CDR3 DNA is TGTGCCAGCAGCTCAAGGACTAGCGGATATGGATCTGATACGCAGTATTTT. This codes for CASSSRTSGYGSDTQYF.

This clonotype occurred many times. V usage is TRBV5-1 and J usage is TRBJ2-3, with 11 bases aligning to TRBD1. CDR1 and CDR2 from the germline V gene are SGHRS and YFSETQ. The V segment lost 2 bases and the J segment 4 bases; nucleotides outside the gene matches: 9. This CDR3 has 17 amino acids. CDR3 sequence: CASSLGQGASRSDTQYF. CDR3 DNA: TGCGCCAGCAGCTTAGGACAGGGGGCAAGCAGGTCAGATACGCAGTATTTT.

This rearrangement joins TRBV12-3 or TRBV12-4 to TRBJ2-7, with D possibly being TRBD2 (6 bases). This CDR3 spans 16 amino acids. V was clipped by 3 bases and J by 7 bases, with 22 bases between them. In nucleotides, the CDR3 is TGTGCCAGCAGTTTTATTTCGGCAGCGCGGGGCGGGGAGCAGTACTTC. Amino acid sequence: CASSFISAARGGEQYF.

This clonotype was picked up a small number of times. An end of the junction does not agree with germline; a read error may underlie this. The chain recombines TRBV7-7 with TRBJ2-7, with D perhaps assigned TRBD1 or TRBD2 (5 bases each). The CDR3 consists of 15 residues. Germline V gene sequence: CDR1 SSHAT, CDR2 FNYEAQ (reference sequence). The CDR3 coding sequence is TGTGCTAGCAGCTTAGGGCAGGGACCCTCCTACGAGCAGTACTTC. This gives the protein CASSLGQGPSYEQYF.

This chain uses TRBV6-1 with TRBJ2-7, with 10 nucleotides matching TRBD1. CDR1 is MNHNS, CDR2 SASEGT, per germline. This CDR3 spans 12 amino acids. The CDR3 DNA reads as TGTACCTCAGGGACAGGGGACTACGAGCAGTACTTC. Residues: CTSGTGDYEQYF.

This clonotype was observed a handful of times. The gene calls are TRBV5-4 and TRBJ1-2; D is perhaps TRBD1 (5 bases). Per the germline V gene, CDR1 is SGHNT and CDR2 is YYREEE (reference sequence). The CDR3 contains 15 residues. V was shortened by 0 bases and J by 0 bases, with 9 bases between the two germline ends. Written as DNA, the CDR3 is TGTGCCAGCAGCTTGGGTGGGGGGACTAACTATGGCTACACCTTC. Encoded protein: CASSLGGGTNYGYTF.

This clonotype was picked up many times. The V gene is TRBV19, the J gene TRBJ1-2; tentatively, D is TRBD1 (5 bases). In germline, CDR1 is LNHDA, CDR2 SQIVND (reference sequence). The CDR3 is made up of 16 amino acids. Trimming cost V 3 bases and J 6 bases, with 20 bases left between them. CDR3 residues: CASSIWGRNIGDGYTF. CDR3 nucleotides: TGTGCCAGTAGTATTTGGGGCCGGAACATAGGGGATGGCTACACCTTC.

This clonotype was counted ten times or more. This chain connects TRBV3-1 to TRBJ2-2, with D possibly matching TRBD1 (5 bases). The germline V gene encodes CDR1 LGHDT and CDR2 YNNKEL (reference sequence). Deletions cut 7 bases from V and 0 bases from J, with 9 bases between. The CDR3 length is 14 residues. The CDR3 coding sequence is TGTGCCAGCATGGGGCCTGCGAACACCGGGGAGCTGTTTTTT. It codes for CASMGPANTGELFF.

This clonotype has at least ten counts. The chain uses TRBV5-8 and TRBJ1-3; 11 nucleotides align to TRBD1. This CDR3 is 15 amino acids long. With V trimmed by 1 base and J by 7 bases, 4 bases remained unmatched. Germline CDR1 and CDR2: SGHTS and YDEGEE. The CDR3 DNA follows: TGTGCCAGCAGCTTGCCGGGACAGGGGGTCAACACCATATATTTT. This gives the protein CASSLPGQGVNTIYF. Using reference TRBV5-8 and TRBJ1-3 for the parts outside the CDR3, the full variable domain is EAGVTQSPTHLIKTRGQQATLRCSPISGHTSVYWYQQALGLGLQFLLWYDEGEERNRGNFPPRFSGRQFPNYSSELNVNALELEDSALYLCASSLPGQGVNTIYFGEGSWLTVV.

The chain joins TRBV29-1 to TRBJ1-4; D perhaps matches TRBD1 (6 bases). CDR3 length: 14 residues. V dropped 6 bases and J dropped 0 bases, with 11 bases sitting between them. CDR1 is SQVTM, CDR2 ANQGSEA, per germline. CDR3 nucleotides: TGCAGCGTCTTCGGGGGCCCAACTAATGAAAAACTGTTTTTT. Translated, it gives CSVFGGPTNEKLFF.

The gene calls are TRBV10-2 and TRBJ1-3; no clear D. Trimming cost V 0 bases and J 6 bases, with 6 bases left between them. The CDR3 totals 13 residues. In germline, CDR1 is WSHSY, CDR2 SAAADI. The DNA of the CDR3 is TGCGCCAGCAGTGAGTCGGATGAAAACACCATATATTTT. Translation gives CASSESDENTIYF.